A selection of T cell receptor beta chains follows, all from one sample in a study of regulatory T cells in long-lasting Graves disease. TCRdb recomputed calls from the multiplex PCR reads with MiXCR, one row per CDR3 protein. This sample has more than 350,000 distinct CDR3 sequences, with more than 12% found just once. This same sample was also part of a study on T cells in Graves' hyperthyroidism and ophthalmopathy.

The material sequenced was peripheral blood mononuclear cells (PBMCs), taken at new diagnosis, from a patient treated with antithyroid drugs. Every receptor here comes from a woman aged 30 to 39 with Graves disease. Each CDR3 is given with its conserved first and last residue. The D gene is left open where the match is weak. Where a row states a size, it is once, few, many or the class of an expanded clone; other rows omit it.

d_gene: -; j_gene: TRBJ2-3; v_gene: TRBV10-1; abundance: many; CDR3nt: TGCGCCAGCAGTGAGTATACACGCAGGACACCGGGCACAGATACGCAGTATTTT; CDR3aa: CASSEYTRRTPGTDTQYF
d_gene: TRBD2; j_gene: TRBJ2-3; v_gene: TRBV28; abundance: many; CDR3nt: TGTGCCAGCCACCCGGGCGGGGCTAGCGGTAGCACAGATACGCAGTATTTT; CDR3aa: CASHPGGASGSTDTQYF
d_gene: TRBD2; j_gene: TRBJ2-1; v_gene: TRBV20-1; abundance: many; CDR3nt: TGCAGTGCTGACCCCGGGACTAGGAAATACAATGAGCAGTTCTTC; CDR3aa: CSADPGTRKYNEQFF
d_gene: TRBD2; j_gene: TRBJ2-1; v_gene: TRBV20-1; abundance: many; CDR3nt: TGCAGTGCTGGGGAGGAGCGGGGGGGAGGAGATGAGCAGTTCTTC; CDR3aa: CSAGEERGGGDEQFF
d_gene: -; j_gene: TRBJ2-3; v_gene: TRBV9; abundance: many; CDR3nt: TGTGCCAGCAGCGTAGATTTGATGACGGTAGCAGATACGCAGTATTTT; CDR3aa: CASSVDLMTVADTQYF
d_gene: -; j_gene: TRBJ2-1; v_gene: TRBV2; abundance: many; CDR3nt: TGTGCCAGCAGTGAAGAGACAAACCGGGTAGGGTACAATGAGCAGTTCTTC; CDR3aa: CASSEETNRVGYNEQFF
d_gene: -; j_gene: TRBJ2-5; v_gene: TRBV6-5; abundance: -; CDR3nt: TGTGCCAGCAGTTACGCCTCATGGGAGACCCAGTACTTC; CDR3aa: CASSYASWETQYF
d_gene: -; j_gene: TRBJ2-5; v_gene: TRBV29-1; abundance: -; CDR3nt: TGCAGCGTTGGAACGATTCCAGAGGCCCAGTACTTC; CDR3aa: CSVGTIPEAQYF
d_gene: TRBD1; j_gene: TRBJ2-2; v_gene: TRBV9; abundance: -; CDR3nt: TGTGCCAGCAGCCGGCGGACAGGGATGCCCGGGGAGCTGTTTTTT; CDR3aa: CASSRRTGMPGELFF
d_gene: TRBD2; j_gene: TRBJ2-2; v_gene: TRBV6-5; abundance: -; CDR3nt: TGTGCCAGCAGTTACCCGACGGGACTAGCGGGAGCCGGGGAGCTGTTTTTT; CDR3aa: CASSYPTGLAGAGELFF
d_gene: -; j_gene: TRBJ2-5; v_gene: TRBV3-1; abundance: many; CDR3nt: TGTGCCAGCAGCCAAGGACCACAGCAAGAGACCCAGTACTTC; CDR3aa: CASSQGPQQETQYF
d_gene: -; j_gene: TRBJ2-7; v_gene: TRBV30; abundance: many; CDR3nt: TGTGCCTGGAGTGTCAGTCACGAGCAGTACTTC; CDR3aa: CAWSVSHEQYF
d_gene: TRBD1; j_gene: TRBJ2-2; v_gene: TRBV9; abundance: few; CDR3nt: TGTGCCAGCAGCGCAACAGGGGGCCCCGGGGAGCTGTTTTTT; CDR3aa: CASSATGGPGELFF
d_gene: TRBD2; j_gene: TRBJ2-7; v_gene: TRBV2; abundance: few; CDR3nt: TGTGCCAGTGGGGGGGGATACGAGCAGTACTTC; CDR3aa: CASGGGYEQYF
d_gene: -; j_gene: TRBJ2-1; v_gene: TRBV18; abundance: -; CDR3nt: TGTGCCAGCTCACCATGGGTTCGGAGCGGCTCTTACAATGAGCAGTTCTTC; CDR3aa: CASSPWVRSGSYNEQFF
d_gene: TRBD2; j_gene: TRBJ2-2; v_gene: TRBV4-2; abundance: many; CDR3nt: TGTGCCAGCAGCCAGCCCGGGACTACCTCGAACACCGGGGAGCTGTTTTTT; CDR3aa: CASSQPGTTSNTGELFF
d_gene: TRBD1; j_gene: TRBJ2-5; v_gene: TRBV20-1; abundance: many; CDR3nt: TGCAGTGCTAGAGGGGCACAGGGGGGTTACGAGACCCAGTACTTC; CDR3aa: CSARGAQGGYETQYF
d_gene: -; j_gene: TRBJ2-1; v_gene: TRBV12-3/TRBV12-4; abundance: many; CDR3nt: TGTGCCAGCAGCTGGGGGGCAAACAATGAGCAGTTCTTC; CDR3aa: CASSWGANNEQFF
d_gene: TRBD1; j_gene: TRBJ1-2; v_gene: TRBV20-1; abundance: many; CDR3nt: TGCAGTGCCACGGGGACAGGGGGCTATGGCTACACCTTC; CDR3aa: CSATGTGGYGYTF
d_gene: -; j_gene: TRBJ2-7; v_gene: TRBV20-1; abundance: many; CDR3nt: TGCAGTGCTAGAGATCAGGTGTCAACACGATCGAGGAGGGAGCAGTACTTC; CDR3aa: CSARDQVSTRSRREQYF
d_gene: -; j_gene: TRBJ1-1; v_gene: TRBV5-6; abundance: -; CDR3nt: TGTGCCAGCAGCGGGGTGGAGGGCTCAGAAGCTTTCTTT; CDR3aa: CASSGVEGSEAFF
d_gene: -; j_gene: TRBJ1-5; v_gene: TRBV6-5; abundance: -; CDR3nt: TGTGCCAGCAGTTACTCGCTCTGGGGCAATCAGCCCCAGCATTTT; CDR3aa: CASSYSLWGNQPQHF
d_gene: -; j_gene: TRBJ2-7; v_gene: TRBV15; abundance: many; CDR3nt: TGTGCCACCGGGGGGACGGTCTACGAGCAGTACTTC; CDR3aa: CATGGTVYEQYF
d_gene: -; j_gene: TRBJ2-1; v_gene: TRBV24-1; abundance: -; CDR3nt: TGTGCCATCAGTGTCCCGGACTACAATGAGCAGTCCTTC; CDR3aa: CAISVPDYNEQSF
d_gene: TRBD1; j_gene: TRBJ1-5; v_gene: TRBV27; abundance: -; CDR3nt: TGTGCCAGCAGGACAGGGCCCCGGGGGCCCCAGCATTTT; CDR3aa: CASRTGPRGPQHF
d_gene: -; j_gene: TRBJ2-7; v_gene: TRBV19; abundance: -; CDR3nt: TGTGCCAGTAGCTACAAGAAGCACTCCTACGAGCAGTACTTC; CDR3aa: CASSYKKHSYEQYF
d_gene: -; j_gene: TRBJ2-2; v_gene: TRBV7-8; abundance: many; CDR3nt: TGTGCCAGCAGCGGGGAGAACACCGGGGAGCTGTTTTTT; CDR3aa: CASSGENTGELFF
d_gene: -; j_gene: TRBJ2-2; v_gene: TRBV7-3; abundance: -; CDR3nt: TGTGCCAGCAGCGCAGAAATTAACACCGGGGAGCTGTTTTTT; CDR3aa: CASSAEINTGELFF
d_gene: TRBD1; j_gene: TRBJ1-2; v_gene: TRBV24-1; abundance: many; CDR3nt: TGTGCCACCAGTGAAGAACCGGACAGGGGGCGTGATGGCTACACCTTC; CDR3aa: CATSEEPDRGRDGYTF
d_gene: -; j_gene: TRBJ2-3; v_gene: TRBV24-1; abundance: many; CDR3nt: TGTGCCACCAGTGACCGACCCGGCGGTACGCAGTATTTT; CDR3aa: CATSDRPGGTQYF
d_gene: -; j_gene: TRBJ1-4; v_gene: TRBV5-1; abundance: many; CDR3nt: TGCGCCAGCCGGGACGTAGCTGTAACTAATGAAAAACTGTTTTTT; CDR3aa: CASRDVAVTNEKLFF
d_gene: TRBD1; j_gene: TRBJ2-2; v_gene: TRBV6-2/TRBV6-3; abundance: -; CDR3nt: TGTGCCAGCAGTCATGGACAGGGGGCGAACACCGGGGAGCTGTTTTTT; CDR3aa: CASSHGQGANTGELFF
d_gene: -; j_gene: TRBJ2-1; v_gene: TRBV13; abundance: few; CDR3nt: TGTGCCAGCAGCCCCTCAGAAGCCCAAAATGAGCAGTTCTTC; CDR3aa: CASSPSEAQNEQFF
d_gene: -; j_gene: TRBJ2-2; v_gene: TRBV20-1; abundance: -; CDR3nt: TGCAGTGCTAGAGTAGGGAACAGACCCACCGGGGAGCTGTTTTTT; CDR3aa: CSARVGNRPTGELFF
d_gene: -; j_gene: TRBJ1-4; v_gene: TRBV20-1; abundance: -; CDR3nt: TGCAGTGCCCAGACGACGGTCAACCCCGAAAAACTGTTTTTT; CDR3aa: CSAQTTVNPEKLFF
d_gene: TRBD1; j_gene: TRBJ2-7; v_gene: TRBV7-2; abundance: many; CDR3nt: TGTGCCAGCAGCTTAGGGGCAGGGGGCTACGAGCAGTACTTC; CDR3aa: CASSLGAGGYEQYF
d_gene: -; j_gene: TRBJ2-3; v_gene: TRBV7-2; abundance: many; CDR3nt: TGTGCCAGCAGCTTAGGGACTCTCGGAGATACGCAGTATTTT; CDR3aa: CASSLGTLGDTQYF
d_gene: -; j_gene: TRBJ2-4; v_gene: TRBV30; abundance: few; CDR3nt: TGTGCCTGGAGCGGACAGTTCAACATTCAGTACTTC; CDR3aa: CAWSGQFNIQYF
d_gene: TRBD1; j_gene: TRBJ1-2; v_gene: TRBV11-1; abundance: -; CDR3nt: TGTGCCAGCAGTGGACAGGGGATCTATGGCTACACCTTC; CDR3aa: CASSGQGIYGYTF